A selection of T cell receptor beta chains follows, all from one sample in a study of T cell responses to AZD1222 COVID-19 vaccine. Clones were read by immunoSEQ multiplex PCR, and TCRdb kept only the in-frame ones, dropping some. The table records about 97,000 clones, around 89% of them present only once. The material was peripheral blood, obtained on day 0 of AZD1222 vaccination. Every receptor here comes from an adult in good health. Both conserved end residues are part of each CDR3. Fields, in order: D gene, J gene, V gene, clone size, CDR3 protein, CDR3 DNA. The D gene is left open where the match is weak. Not all rows give a size; the values are once, few, many and, for expanded clones, a class.

-	TRBJ2-1	TRBV28	-	CASSLPYRNEQFF	TGTGCCAGCAGTTTACCCTACAGGAATGAGCAGTTCTTC
-	TRBJ2-5	TRBV7-2	-	CASSSTETQYF	TGTGCCAGCAGCAGCACGGAGACCCAGTACTTC
-	TRBJ2-1	TRBV9	medium-sized	CASSPDYNEQFF	TGTGCCAGCAGCCCCGACTACAATGAGCAGTTCTTC
TRBD2	TRBJ2-2	TRBV15	-	CATSPGLAGGPGTGELFF	TGTGCCACCAGCCCTGGACTAGCGGGGGGGCCGGGCACCGGGGAGCTGTTTTTT
-	TRBJ2-7	TRBV14	-	CASRPRLVGEQYF	TGTGCCAGCAGACCGAGACTAGTGGGCGAGCAGTACTTC
TRBD1	TRBJ1-1	TRBV6-5	-	CASTRDRGTEAFF	TGTGCCAGCACGCGGGACAGGGGCACTGAAGCTTTCTTT
-	TRBJ1-4	TRBV28	-	CASQRAGATNEKLFF	TGTGCCTCCCAAAGGGCTGGGGCAACTAATGAAAAACTGTTTTTT
-	TRBJ1-3	TRBV7-2	few	CASRDRRSSGNTIYF	TGTGCCAGCAGGGATAGGAGGAGCTCTGGAAACACCATATATTTT
TRBD1	TRBJ1-5	TRBV28	-	CASSSSGTGGGNQPQHF	TGTGCCAGCAGTTCCTCCGGGACAGGGGGCGGCAATCAGCCCCAGCATTTT
-	TRBJ2-2	TRBV18	-	CASSITWDGELFF	TGTGCCAGCTCCATTACATGGGACGGGGAGCTGTTTTTT
TRBD1	TRBJ1-5	TRBV18	-	CASSPTGGSNQPQHF	TGTGCCAGCTCTCCGACAGGGGGGAGCAATCAGCCCCAGCATTTT
-	TRBJ1-2	TRBV18	-	CASSPTPGYYGYTF	TGTGCCAGCTCACCTACCCCAGGGTACTATGGCTACACCTTC
-	TRBJ1-1	TRBV14	-	CASSLQGRGNTEAFF	TGTGCCAGCAGCCTCCAGGGAAGGGGAAATACTGAAGCTTTCTTT
-	TRBJ1-2	TRBV7-9	-	CASTLGGGVSGPGYTF	TGTGCCAGCACCTTGGGGGGGGGCGTCAGCGGCCCAGGCTACACCTTC
-	TRBJ1-5	TRBV7-2	-	CASSLPGQPQHF	TGTGCCAGCAGCCTCCCGGGCCAGCCCCAGCATTTT
-	TRBJ2-5	TRBV7-2	-	CASSLPGMNGYF	TGTGCCAGCAGCTTACCGGGGATGAATGGGTACTTC
-	TRBJ1-4	TRBV5-6	-	CASSSYRVTTNEKLFF	TGTGCCAGCAGCTCCTACAGGGTTACGACTAATGAAAAACTGTTTTTT
-	TRBJ1-2	TRBV5-1	-	CASSPGPSEGGYTF	TGCGCCAGCAGCCCGGGACCGTCCGAGGGTGGCTACACCTTC
-	TRBJ1-4	TRBV5-1	once	CASSLQGSNEKLFF	TGCGCCAGCAGCTTGCAGGGGTCTAATGAAAAACTGTTTTTT
-	TRBJ1-1	TRBV7-9	-	CASFEGMNTEAFF	TGTGCCAGCTTCGAGGGAATGAACACTGAAGCTTTCTTT
-	TRBJ1-5	TRBV7-8	-	CASSLGVWAASNQPQHF	TGTGCCAGCAGCTTAGGAGTCTGGGCCGCCAGCAATCAGCCCCAGCATTTT
-	TRBJ2-2	TRBV2	-	CASRVEDTGELFF	TGTGCCAGCAGGGTGGAGGACACCGGGGAGCTGTTTTTT
TRBD1	TRBJ1-2	TRBV2	-	CASDRDSYGYTF	TGTGCCAGCGACCGGGACAGCTATGGCTACACCTTC
-	TRBJ2-5	TRBV9	-	CASSVGPLQETQYF	TGTGCCAGCAGCGTAGGACCGCTACAAGAGACCCAGTACTTC
TRBD2	TRBJ2-2	TRBV29-1	-	CSAVGLAGTGELFF	TGCAGCGCGGTGGGACTAGCGGGGACCGGGGAGCTGTTTTTT
TRBD1	TRBJ2-3	TRBV11-3	-	CASSLGDRRTDTQYF	TGTGCCAGCAGTTTAGGGGACAGACGCACAGATACGCAGTATTTT
TRBD1	TRBJ1-4	TRBV18	-	CASSPPMGQGSEKLFF	TGTGCCAGCTCACCACCGATGGGACAGGGGTCGGAAAAACTGTTTTTT
-	TRBJ1-5	TRBV18	-	CASSPPDRQANQPQHF	TGTGCCAGCTCACCACCGGACCGACAGGCCAATCAGCCCCAGCATTTT
TRBD2	TRBJ2-1	TRBV7-2	once	CASSSIRGAGVAYNEQFF	TGTGCCAGCAGCTCCATTAGGGGAGCGGGAGTCGCCTACAATGAGCAGTTCTTC
TRBD1	TRBJ1-1	TRBV5-4	-	CASSLTTGGAYTEAFF	TGTGCCAGCAGCTTGACGACAGGGGGCGCTTACACTGAAGCTTTCTTT
-	TRBJ2-6	TRBV2	-	CASSEIYPGFRGANVLTF	TGTGCCAGCAGTGAAATCTATCCGGGATTTCGAGGGGCCAACGTCCTGACTTTC
-	TRBJ2-1	TRBV28	-	CASSRYDEQFF	TGTGCCAGCAGTCGATACGATGAGCAGTTCTTC
TRBD1	TRBJ1-4	TRBV5-1	-	CASSPVGSGGEKLFF	TGCGCCAGCAGCCCGGTCGGTTCAGGGGGTGAAAAACTGTTTTTT
TRBD2	TRBJ2-5	TRBV5-1	-	CASSPGLAGGQETQYF	TGCGCCAGCAGCCCGGGACTAGCGGGGGGTCAAGAGACCCAGTACTTC
TRBD1	TRBJ1-4	TRBV2	-	CASRRTGGNEKLFF	TGTGCCAGCAGGAGGACAGGGGGTAATGAAAAACTGTTTTTT
TRBD1	TRBJ1-1	TRBV5-5	-	CASSWAGTGKGDTEAFF	TGTGCCAGCAGCTGGGCCGGGACAGGGAAGGGAGACACTGAAGCTTTCTTT
-	TRBJ2-3	TRBV28	-	CASSAKGTSRTDTQYF	TGTGCCAGCAGTGCTAAAGGGACGTCCCGCACAGATACGCAGTATTTT
TRBD1	TRBJ2-7	TRBV7-2	-	CASSAQGVLGHEQYF	TGTGCCAGCAGCGCCCAGGGGGTGCTAGGGCACGAGCAGTACTTC
-	TRBJ1-4	TRBV2	-	CASSEKTTNEKLFF	TGTGCCAGCAGCGAGAAGACAACTAATGAAAAACTGTTTTTT
-	TRBJ1-5	TRBV2	-	CASSAEQRNQPQHF	TGTGCCAGCAGTGCGGAACAGAGAAATCAGCCCCAGCATTTT
TRBD1	TRBJ1-4	TRBV18	-	CASSPAQGGEKLFF	TGTGCCAGCTCACCTGCTCAGGGGGGTGAAAAACTGTTTTTT
TRBD1	TRBJ1-1	TRBV2	-	CASSVRDRPNTEAFF	TGTGCCAGCAGTGTTAGGGACAGGCCTAACACTGAAGCTTTCTTT
TRBD1	TRBJ1-4	TRBV7-2	-	CASSRTGATFEKLFF	TGTGCCAGCAGCCGGACAGGGGCAACGTTTGAAAAACTGTTTTTT
-	TRBJ2-3	TRBV7-9	-	CASATDTQYF	TGTGCCAGCGCGACAGATACGCAGTATTTT
-	TRBJ2-2	TRBV11-2	-	CASSLVGRRAGELFF	TGTGCCAGCAGCTTAGTGGGGAGGAGGGCCGGGGAGCTGTTTTTT
-	TRBJ1-6	TRBV9	-	CASSVGQLNSPLHF	TGTGCCAGCAGCGTAGGCCAGCTCAATTCACCCCTCCACTTT
-	TRBJ1-5	TRBV18	-	CASSPGVLYSNQPQHF	TGTGCCAGCTCACCAGGGGTGCTTTATAGCAATCAGCCCCAGCATTTT
TRBD2	TRBJ2-7	TRBV7-2	-	CASSLALASGAYEQYF	TGTGCCAGCAGCTTAGCTTTGGCTAGCGGAGCCTACGAGCAGTACTTC
-	TRBJ1-4	TRBV2	-	CASSEGQIEKLFF	TGTGCCAGCAGTGAAGGGCAGATTGAAAAACTGTTTTTT
-	TRBJ1-5	TRBV10-3	-	CARAFPSGNQPQHF	TGTGCCAGAGCGTTCCCCTCGGGCAATCAGCCCCAGCATTTT
TRBD1	TRBJ1-1	TRBV18	-	CASSPRAYRGRGTEAFF	TGTGCCAGCTCACCACGGGCTTACAGGGGGCGCGGGACTGAAGCTTTCTTT
TRBD1	TRBJ1-1	TRBV5-1	few	CASSWGTGRDTEAFF	TGCGCCAGCAGCTGGGGGACAGGGCGGGACACTGAAGCTTTCTTT